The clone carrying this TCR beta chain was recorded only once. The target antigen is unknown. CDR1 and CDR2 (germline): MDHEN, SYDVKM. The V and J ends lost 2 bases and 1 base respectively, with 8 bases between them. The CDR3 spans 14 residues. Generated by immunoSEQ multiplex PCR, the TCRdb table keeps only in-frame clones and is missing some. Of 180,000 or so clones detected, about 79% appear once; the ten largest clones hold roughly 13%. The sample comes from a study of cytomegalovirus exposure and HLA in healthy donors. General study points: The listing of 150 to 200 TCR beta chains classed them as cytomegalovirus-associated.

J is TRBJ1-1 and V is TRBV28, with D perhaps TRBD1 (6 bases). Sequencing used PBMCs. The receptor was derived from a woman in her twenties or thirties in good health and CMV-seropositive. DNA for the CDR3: TGTGCCAGCAGTTTAAAGACAGGGAACACTGAAGCTTTCTTT. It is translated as CASSLKTGNTEAFF.